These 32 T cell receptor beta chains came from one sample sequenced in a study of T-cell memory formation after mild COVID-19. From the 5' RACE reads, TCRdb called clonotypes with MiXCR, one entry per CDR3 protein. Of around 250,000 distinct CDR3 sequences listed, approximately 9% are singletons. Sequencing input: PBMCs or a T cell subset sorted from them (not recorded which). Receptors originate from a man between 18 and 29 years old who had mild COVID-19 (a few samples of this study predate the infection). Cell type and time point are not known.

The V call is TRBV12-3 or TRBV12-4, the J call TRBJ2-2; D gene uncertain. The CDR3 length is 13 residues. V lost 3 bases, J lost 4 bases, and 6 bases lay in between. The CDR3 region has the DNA TGTGCCAGCAGTTTGACCCGCACCGGGGAGCTGTTTTTT. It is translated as CASSLTRTGELFF.

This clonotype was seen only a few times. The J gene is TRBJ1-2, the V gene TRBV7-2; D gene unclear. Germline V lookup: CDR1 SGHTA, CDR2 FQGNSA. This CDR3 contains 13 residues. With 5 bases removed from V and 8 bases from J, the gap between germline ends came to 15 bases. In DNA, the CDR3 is TGTGCCAGCAGCCCTCCCTCCACGGAAGGCTACACCTTC. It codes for CASSPPSTEGYTF.

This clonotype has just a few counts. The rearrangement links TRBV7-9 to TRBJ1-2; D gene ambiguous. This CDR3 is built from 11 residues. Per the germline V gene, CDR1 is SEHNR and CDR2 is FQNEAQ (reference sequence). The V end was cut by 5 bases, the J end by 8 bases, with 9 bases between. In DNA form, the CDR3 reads TGTGCCAGCAGCCGGGCGAGGGGCTACACCTTC. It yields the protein CASSRARGYTF. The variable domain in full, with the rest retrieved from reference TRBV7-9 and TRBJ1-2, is DTGVSQNPRHKITKRGQNVTFRCDPISEHNRLYWYRQTLGQGPEFLTYFQNEAQLEKSRLLSDRFSAERPKGSFSTLEIQRTEQGDSAMYLCASSRARGYTFGSGTRLTVV.

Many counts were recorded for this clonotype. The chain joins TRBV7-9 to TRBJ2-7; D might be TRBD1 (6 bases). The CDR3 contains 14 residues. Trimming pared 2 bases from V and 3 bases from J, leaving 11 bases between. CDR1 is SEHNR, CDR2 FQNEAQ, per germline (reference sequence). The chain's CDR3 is CASSLLGADYEQYF. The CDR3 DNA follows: TGTGCCAGCAGCTTACTGGGGGCGGACTACGAGCAGTACTTC.

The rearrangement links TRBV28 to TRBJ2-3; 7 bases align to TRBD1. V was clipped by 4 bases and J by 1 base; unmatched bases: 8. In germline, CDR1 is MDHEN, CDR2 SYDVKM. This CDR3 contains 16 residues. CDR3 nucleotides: TGTGCCAGCAGTTCGATCACAGGGGACGGCACAGATACGCAGTATTTT. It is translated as CASSSITGDGTDTQYF.

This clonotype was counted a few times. CDR3 sequence: CASSLVRRGQETQYF. The CDR3 nucleotides read TGTGCCAGCAGCTTGGTCAGACGGGGACAAGAGACCCAGTACTTC. This rearrangement joins TRBV7-2 to TRBJ2-5; tentatively, D is TRBD2 (5 bases). This CDR3 has 15 residues. V was trimmed by 3 bases and J by 2 bases, leaving 13 bases between them. CDR1 and CDR2 (germline): SGHTA, FQGNSA.

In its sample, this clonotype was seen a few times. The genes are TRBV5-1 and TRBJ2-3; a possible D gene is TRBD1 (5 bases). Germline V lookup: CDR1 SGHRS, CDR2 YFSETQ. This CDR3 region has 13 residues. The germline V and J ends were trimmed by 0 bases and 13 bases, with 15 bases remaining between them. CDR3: CASSLDKDLGEYF. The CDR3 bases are TGCGCCAGCAGCTTGGATAAGGACCTAGGGGAGTATTTT.

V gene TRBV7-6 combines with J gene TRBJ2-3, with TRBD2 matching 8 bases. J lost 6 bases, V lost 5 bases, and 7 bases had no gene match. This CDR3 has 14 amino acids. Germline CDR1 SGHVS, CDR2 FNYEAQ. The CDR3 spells CASSARGAGDTQYF. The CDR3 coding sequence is TGTGCCAGCAGCGCGCGGGGGGCCGGGGATACGCAGTATTTT.

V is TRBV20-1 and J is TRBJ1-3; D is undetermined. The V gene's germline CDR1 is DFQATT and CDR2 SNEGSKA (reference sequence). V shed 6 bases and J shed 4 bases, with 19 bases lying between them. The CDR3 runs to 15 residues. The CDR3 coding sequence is TGCAGTGCCCCCCCCTTGGGCCTCAGCGGAAACACCATATATTTT. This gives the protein CSAPPLGLSGNTIYF.

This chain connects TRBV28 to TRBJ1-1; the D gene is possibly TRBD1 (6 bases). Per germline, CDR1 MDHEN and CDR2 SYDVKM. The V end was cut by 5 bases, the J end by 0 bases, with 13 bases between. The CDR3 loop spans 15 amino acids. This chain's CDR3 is CASSLPGHLNTEAFF. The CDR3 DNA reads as TGTGCCAGCAGTCTACCGGGACACTTGAACACTGAAGCTTTCTTT.

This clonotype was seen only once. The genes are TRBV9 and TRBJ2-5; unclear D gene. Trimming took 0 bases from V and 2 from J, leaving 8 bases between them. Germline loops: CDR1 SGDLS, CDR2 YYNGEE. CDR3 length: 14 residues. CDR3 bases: TGTGCCAGCAGCGTAGCTGCGGCTCAAGAGACCCAGTACTTC. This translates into CASSVAAAQETQYF.

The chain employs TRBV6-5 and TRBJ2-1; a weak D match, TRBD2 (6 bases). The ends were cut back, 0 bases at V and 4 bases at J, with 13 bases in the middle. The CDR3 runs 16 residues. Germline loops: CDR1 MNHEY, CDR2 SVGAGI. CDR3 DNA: TGTGCCAGCAGTTACTCCCCGACCGGGGGTTACAATGAGCAGTTCTTC. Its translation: CASSYSPTGGYNEQFF.

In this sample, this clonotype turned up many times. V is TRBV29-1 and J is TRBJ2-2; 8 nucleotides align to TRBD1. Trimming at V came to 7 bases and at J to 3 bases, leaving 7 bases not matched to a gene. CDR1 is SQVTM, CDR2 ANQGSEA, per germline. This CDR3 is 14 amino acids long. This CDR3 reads CSAGGTGHTGELFF. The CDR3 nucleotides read TGCAGCGCCGGCGGGACAGGCCACACCGGGGAGCTGTTTTTT.

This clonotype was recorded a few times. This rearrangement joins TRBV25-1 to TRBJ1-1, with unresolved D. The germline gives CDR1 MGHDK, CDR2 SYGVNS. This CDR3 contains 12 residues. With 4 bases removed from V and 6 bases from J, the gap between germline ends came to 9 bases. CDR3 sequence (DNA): TGTGCCAGCAGTGCCTCGGCGGCTGAAGCTTTCTTT. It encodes CASSASAAEAFF.

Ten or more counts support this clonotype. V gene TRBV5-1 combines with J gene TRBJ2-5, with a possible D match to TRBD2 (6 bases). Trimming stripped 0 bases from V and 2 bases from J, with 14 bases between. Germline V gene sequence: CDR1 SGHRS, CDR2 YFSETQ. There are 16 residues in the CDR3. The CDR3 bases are TGCGCCAGCAGCTTGGCTGCGGGGCCGGGGCAAGAGACCCAGTACTTC. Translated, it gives CASSLAAGPGQETQYF.

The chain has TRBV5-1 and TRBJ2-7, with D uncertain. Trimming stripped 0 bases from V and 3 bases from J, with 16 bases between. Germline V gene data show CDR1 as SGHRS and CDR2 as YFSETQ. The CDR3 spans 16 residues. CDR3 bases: TGCGCCAGCAGCTTGGAGTTAAGGTCCACCGGCTACGAGCAGTACTTC. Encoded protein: CASSLELRSTGYEQYF.

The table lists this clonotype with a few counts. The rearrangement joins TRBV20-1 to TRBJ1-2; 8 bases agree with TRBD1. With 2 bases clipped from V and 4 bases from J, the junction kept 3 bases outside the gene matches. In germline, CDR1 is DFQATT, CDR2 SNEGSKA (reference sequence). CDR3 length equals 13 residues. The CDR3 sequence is CSARRTGRYGYTF. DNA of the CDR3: TGCAGTGCTAGAAGGACAGGGCGCTATGGCTACACCTTC.

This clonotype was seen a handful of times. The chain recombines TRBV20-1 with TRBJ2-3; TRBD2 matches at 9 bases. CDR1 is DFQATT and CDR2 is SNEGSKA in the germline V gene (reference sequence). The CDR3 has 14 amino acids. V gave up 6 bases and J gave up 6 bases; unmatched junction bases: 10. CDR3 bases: TGCAGTGCCCAGACCCAGCGGGGGGCGGATACGCAGTATTTT. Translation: CSAQTQRGADTQYF.

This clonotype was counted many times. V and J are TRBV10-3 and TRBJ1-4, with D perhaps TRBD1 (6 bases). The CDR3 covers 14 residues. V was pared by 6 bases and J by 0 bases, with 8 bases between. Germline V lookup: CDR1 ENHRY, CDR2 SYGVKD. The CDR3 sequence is CAIRGAATNEKLFF. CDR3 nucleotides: TGTGCCATCAGGGGGGCAGCAACTAATGAAAAACTGTTTTTT.

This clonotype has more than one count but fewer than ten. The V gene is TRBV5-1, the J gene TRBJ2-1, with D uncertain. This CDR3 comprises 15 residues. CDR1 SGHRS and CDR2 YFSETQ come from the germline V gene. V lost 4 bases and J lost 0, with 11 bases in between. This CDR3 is CASSQSSGSYNEQFF. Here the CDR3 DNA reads TGCGCCAGCAGCCAGTCGTCGGGCTCCTACAATGAGCAGTTCTTC.

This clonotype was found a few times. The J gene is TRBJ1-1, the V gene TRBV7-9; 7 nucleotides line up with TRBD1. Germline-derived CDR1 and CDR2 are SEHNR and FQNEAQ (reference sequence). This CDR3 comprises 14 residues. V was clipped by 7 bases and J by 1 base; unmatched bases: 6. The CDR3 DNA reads TGTGCCAGCAACCCGGGACAGCCGAACACTGAAGCTTTCTTT. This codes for CASNPGQPNTEAFF.

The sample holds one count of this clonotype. In nucleotides, the CDR3 is TGTGCCAGCACCCGGGACAGCTATTCGGGGGCCCTCTATGGCTACACCTTC. Translated: CASTRDSYSGALYGYTF. V and J are TRBV12-3 or TRBV12-4 and TRBJ1-2, with 7 bases matching TRBD1. This CDR3 has 17 amino acids. The ends lost 7 bases at V and 4 bases at J; junction bases unmatched: 18.

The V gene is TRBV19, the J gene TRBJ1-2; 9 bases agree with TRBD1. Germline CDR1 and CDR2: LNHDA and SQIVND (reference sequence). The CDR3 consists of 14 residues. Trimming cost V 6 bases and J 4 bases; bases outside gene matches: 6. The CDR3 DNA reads TGTGCCAGTAGCCCACAGGGGGCCTTCTATGGCTACACCTTC. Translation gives CASSPQGAFYGYTF.

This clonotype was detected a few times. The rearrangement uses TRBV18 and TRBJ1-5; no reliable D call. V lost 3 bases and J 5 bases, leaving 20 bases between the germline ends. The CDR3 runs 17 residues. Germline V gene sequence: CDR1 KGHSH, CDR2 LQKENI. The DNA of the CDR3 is TGTGCCAGCTCACCCGGGTGGGAAGCCCAAGCCTATCAGCCCCAGCATTTT. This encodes CASSPGWEAQAYQPQHF.

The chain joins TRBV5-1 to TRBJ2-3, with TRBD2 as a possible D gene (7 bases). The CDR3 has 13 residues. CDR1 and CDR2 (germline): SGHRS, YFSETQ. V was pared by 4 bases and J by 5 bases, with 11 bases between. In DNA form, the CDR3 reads TGCGCCAGCAGCGGGGGGGCCGGAGATACGCAGTATTTT. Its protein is CASSGGAGDTQYF.

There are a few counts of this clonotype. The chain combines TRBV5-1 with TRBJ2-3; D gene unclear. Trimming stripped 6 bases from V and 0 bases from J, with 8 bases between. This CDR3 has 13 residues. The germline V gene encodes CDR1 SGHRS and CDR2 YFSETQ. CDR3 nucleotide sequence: TGCGCCAGCAACCCAGCTAGCACAGATACGCAGTATTTT. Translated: CASNPASTDTQYF.

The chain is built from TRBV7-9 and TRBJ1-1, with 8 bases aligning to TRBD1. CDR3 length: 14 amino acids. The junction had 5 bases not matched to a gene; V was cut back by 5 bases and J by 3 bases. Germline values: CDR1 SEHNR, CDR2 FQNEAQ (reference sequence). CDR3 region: CASSETGEDTEAFF. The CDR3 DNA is TGTGCCAGCAGCGAGACAGGGGAGGACACTGAAGCTTTCTTT.

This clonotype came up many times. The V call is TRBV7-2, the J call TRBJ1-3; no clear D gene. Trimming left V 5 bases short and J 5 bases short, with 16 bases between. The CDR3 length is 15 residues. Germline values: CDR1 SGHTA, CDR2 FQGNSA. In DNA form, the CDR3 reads TGTGCCAGCAGCCCTAGAGGACTTGAAAGAAACACCATATATTTT. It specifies CASSPRGLERNTIYF.

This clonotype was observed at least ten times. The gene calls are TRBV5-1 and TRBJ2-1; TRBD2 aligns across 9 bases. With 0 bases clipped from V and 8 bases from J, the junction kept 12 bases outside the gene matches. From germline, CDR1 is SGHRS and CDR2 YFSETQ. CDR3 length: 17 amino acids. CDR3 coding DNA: TGCGCCAGCAGCTTGGCGGCGGGCGGGGGGGCCGTCGATGAGCAGTTCTTC. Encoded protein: CASSLAAGGGAVDEQFF.

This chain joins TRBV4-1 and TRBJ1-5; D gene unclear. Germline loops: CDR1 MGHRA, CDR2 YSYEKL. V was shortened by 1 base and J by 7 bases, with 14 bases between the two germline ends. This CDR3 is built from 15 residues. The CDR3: CASSQARQATQPQHF. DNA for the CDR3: TGCGCCAGCAGCCAAGCCCGGCAGGCAACCCAGCCCCAGCATTTT.

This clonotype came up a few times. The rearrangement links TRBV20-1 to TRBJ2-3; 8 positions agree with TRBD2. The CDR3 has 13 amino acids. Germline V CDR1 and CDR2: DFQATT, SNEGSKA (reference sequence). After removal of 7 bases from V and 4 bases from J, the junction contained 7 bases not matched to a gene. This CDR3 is CSVDGGASDTQYF. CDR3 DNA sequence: TGCAGTGTAGACGGGGGGGCGTCAGATACGCAGTATTTT.

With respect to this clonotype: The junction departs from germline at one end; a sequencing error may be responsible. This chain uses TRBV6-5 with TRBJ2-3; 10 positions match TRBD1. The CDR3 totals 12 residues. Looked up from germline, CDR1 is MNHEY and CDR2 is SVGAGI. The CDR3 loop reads CASSYRQGAFHF. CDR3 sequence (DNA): TGTGCCAGCAGTTACCGACAGGGGGCTTTTCATTTT.